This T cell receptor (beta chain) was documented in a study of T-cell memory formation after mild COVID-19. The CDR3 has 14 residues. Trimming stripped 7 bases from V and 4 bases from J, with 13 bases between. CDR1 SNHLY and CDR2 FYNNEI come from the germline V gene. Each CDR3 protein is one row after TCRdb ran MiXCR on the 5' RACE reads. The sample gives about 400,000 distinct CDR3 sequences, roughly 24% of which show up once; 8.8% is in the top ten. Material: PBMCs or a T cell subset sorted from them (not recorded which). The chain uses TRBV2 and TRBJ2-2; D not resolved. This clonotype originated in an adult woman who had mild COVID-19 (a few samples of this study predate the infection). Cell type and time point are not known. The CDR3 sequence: CASTGLSGTGELFF. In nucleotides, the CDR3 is TGTGCCAGCACTGGCCTCTCGGGCACCGGGGAGCTGTTTTTT.